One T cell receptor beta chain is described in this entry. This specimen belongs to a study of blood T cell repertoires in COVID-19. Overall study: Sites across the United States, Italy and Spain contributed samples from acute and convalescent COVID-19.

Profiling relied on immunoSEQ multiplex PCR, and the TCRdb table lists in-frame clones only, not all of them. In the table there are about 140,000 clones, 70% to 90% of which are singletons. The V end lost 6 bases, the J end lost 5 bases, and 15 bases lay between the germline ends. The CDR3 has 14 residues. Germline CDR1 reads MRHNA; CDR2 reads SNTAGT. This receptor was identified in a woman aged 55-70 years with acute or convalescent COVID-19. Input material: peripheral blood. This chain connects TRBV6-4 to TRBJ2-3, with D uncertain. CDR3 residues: CASSATGGGDTQYF. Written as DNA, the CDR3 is TGTGCCAGCAGCGCTACCGGCGGCGGAGATACGCAGTATTTT.